This T cell receptor (beta chain) was obtained from a study of resident and recirculating memory T cells in vitiligo. At the level of the study: Each patient gave two lesional and two nonlesional epidermal shave biopsies, plus PBMCs. Overall study findings and caveats: No unique dominant TCR clone was found in vitiligo lesions. TCR sequences were not conserved across biopsy sites or patients.

No vitiligo treatment was given during the prior three months. The CDR3 is 15 residues long. The germline CDR1 and CDR2 sequences are MDHEN and SYDVKM. V was pared by 8 bases and J by 0 bases, with 16 bases between. For this clone: No antigen is known for it.

Profiled with immunoSEQ multiplex PCR; TCRdb holds only in-frame clones, not every one. The profile shows roughly 80,000 clones, about 91% of them singletons. The sample was blood. V usage is TRBV28 and J usage is TRBJ1-1, with D possibly TRBD1 on 6 matching bases. The clonotype originates from a male donor with vitiligo. The CDR3 sequence: CASQDRLILNTEAFF. In DNA, the CDR3 is TGTGCCAGCCAGGACAGACTCATTCTGAACACTGAAGCTTTCTTT.